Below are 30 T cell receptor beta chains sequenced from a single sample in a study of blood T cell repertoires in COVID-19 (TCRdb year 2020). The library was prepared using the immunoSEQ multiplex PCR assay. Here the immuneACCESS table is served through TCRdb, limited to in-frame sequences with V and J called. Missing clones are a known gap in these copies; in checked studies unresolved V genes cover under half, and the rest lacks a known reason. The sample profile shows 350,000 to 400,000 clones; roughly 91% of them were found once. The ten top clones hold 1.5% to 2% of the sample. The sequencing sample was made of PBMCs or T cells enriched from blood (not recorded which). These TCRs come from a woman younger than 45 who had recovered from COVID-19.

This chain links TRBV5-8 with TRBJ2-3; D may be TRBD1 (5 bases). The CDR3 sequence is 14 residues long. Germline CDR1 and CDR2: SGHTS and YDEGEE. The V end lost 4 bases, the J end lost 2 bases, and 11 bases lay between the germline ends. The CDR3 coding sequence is TGTGCCAGCAGCAAGGACATATCCACAGATACGCAGTATTTT. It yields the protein CASSKDISTDTQYF.

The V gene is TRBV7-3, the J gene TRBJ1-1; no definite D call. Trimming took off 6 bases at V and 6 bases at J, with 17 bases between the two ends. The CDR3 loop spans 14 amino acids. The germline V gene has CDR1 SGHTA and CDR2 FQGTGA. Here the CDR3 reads CASSRDPRRAEAFF. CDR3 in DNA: TGTGCCAGCAGTCGAGACCCTCGGAGGGCTGAAGCTTTCTTT.

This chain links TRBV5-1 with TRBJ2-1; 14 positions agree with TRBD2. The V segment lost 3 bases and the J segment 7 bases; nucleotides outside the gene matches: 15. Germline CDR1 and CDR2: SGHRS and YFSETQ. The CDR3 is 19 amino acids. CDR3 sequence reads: CASSYTGLAGGSYPNEQFF. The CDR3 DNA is TGCGCCAGCAGCTACACAGGACTAGCGGGAGGCTCCTACCCGAATGAGCAGTTCTTC.

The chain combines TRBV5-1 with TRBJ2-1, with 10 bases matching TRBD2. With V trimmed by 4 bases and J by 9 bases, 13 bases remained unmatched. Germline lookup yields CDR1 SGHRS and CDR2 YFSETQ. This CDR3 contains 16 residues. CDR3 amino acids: CASSHYLSGGAREQFF. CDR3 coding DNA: TGCGCCAGCAGCCACTACTTGAGCGGGGGGGCTCGTGAGCAGTTCTTC.

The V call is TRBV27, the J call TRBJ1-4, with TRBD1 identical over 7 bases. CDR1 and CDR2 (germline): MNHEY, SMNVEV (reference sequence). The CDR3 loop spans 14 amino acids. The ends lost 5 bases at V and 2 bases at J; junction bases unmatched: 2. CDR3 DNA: TGTGCCAGCAGTATACAGGGGACTAATGAAAAACTGTTTTTT. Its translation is CASSIQGTNEKLFF.

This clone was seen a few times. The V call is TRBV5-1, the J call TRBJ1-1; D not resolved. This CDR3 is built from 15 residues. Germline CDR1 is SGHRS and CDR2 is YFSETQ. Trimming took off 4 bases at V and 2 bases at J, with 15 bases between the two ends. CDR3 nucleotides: TGCGCCAGCAGCCCCGATATCTGGGCTAACACTGAAGCTTTCTTT. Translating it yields CASSPDIWANTEAFF.

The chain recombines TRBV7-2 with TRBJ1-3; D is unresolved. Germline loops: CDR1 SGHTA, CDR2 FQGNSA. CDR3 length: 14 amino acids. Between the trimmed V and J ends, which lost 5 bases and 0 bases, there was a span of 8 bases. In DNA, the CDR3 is TGTGCCAGCAGCCCCGGTCTCTCTGGAAACACCATATATTTT. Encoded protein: CASSPGLSGNTIYF.

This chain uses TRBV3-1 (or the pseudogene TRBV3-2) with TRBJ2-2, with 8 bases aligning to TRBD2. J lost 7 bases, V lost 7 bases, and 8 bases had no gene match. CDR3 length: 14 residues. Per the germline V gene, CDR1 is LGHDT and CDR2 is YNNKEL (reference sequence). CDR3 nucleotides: TGTGCCAGCACCCGCCTAGCGGGTAACGGGGAGCTGTTTTTT. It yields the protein CASTRLAGNGELFF.

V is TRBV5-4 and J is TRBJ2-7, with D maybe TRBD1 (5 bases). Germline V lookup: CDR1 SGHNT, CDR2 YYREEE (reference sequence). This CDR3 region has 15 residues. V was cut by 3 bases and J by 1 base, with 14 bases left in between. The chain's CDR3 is CASSSYKQVSYEQYF. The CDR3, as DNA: TGTGCCAGCAGCTCTTACAAACAGGTATCCTACGAGCAGTACTTC.

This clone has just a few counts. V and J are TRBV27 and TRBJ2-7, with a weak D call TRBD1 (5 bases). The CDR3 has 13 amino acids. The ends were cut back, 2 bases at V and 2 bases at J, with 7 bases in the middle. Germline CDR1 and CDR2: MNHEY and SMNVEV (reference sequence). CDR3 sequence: CASSLQGAYEQYF. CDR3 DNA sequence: TGTGCCAGCAGTTTACAGGGTGCCTACGAGCAGTACTTC.

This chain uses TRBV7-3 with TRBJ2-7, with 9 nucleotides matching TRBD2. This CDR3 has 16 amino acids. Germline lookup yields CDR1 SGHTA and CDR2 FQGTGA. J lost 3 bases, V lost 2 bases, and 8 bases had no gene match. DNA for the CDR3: TGTGCCAGCAGCTTAGGCTGGCTAGCGGGGAACTACGAGCAGTACTTC. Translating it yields CASSLGWLAGNYEQYF.

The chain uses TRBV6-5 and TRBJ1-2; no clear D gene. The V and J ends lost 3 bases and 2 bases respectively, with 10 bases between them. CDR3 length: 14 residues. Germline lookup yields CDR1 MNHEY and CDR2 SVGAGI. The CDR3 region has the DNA TGTGCCAGCAGTTATCGGGCGGGGAACTATGGCTACACCTTC. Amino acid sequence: CASSYRAGNYGYTF.

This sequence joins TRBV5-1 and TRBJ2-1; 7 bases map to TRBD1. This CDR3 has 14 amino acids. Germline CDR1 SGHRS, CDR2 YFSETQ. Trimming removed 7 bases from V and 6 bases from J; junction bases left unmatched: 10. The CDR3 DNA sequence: TGCGCCAGCGGAACAGGGGATTGGGGCAATGAGCAGTTCTTC. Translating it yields CASGTGDWGNEQFF.

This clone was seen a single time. The CDR3 nucleotides read TGCGCCAGCAGCCCGGGACTAGCGCCCGTCTCGACAGATACGCAGTATTTT. Protein: CASSPGLAPVSTDTQYF. The chain carries TRBV5-1 and TRBJ2-3, with TRBD2 identical over 10 bases. The length of the CDR3 is 17 residues. The V segment lost 4 bases and the J segment 3 bases; nucleotides outside the gene matches: 11. Germline assignment: CDR1 SGHRS and CDR2 YFSETQ.

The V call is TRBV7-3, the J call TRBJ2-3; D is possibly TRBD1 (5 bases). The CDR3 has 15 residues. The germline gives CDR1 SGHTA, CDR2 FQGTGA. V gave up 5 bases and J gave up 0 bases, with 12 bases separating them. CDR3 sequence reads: CASSKGVASTDTQYF. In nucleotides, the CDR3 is TGTGCCAGCAGCAAAGGGGTAGCTAGCACAGATACGCAGTATTTT.

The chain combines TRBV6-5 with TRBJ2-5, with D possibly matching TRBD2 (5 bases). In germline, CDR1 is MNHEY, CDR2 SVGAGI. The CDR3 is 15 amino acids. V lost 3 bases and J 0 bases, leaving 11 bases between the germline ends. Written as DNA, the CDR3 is TGTGCCAGCAGTTATGACGGGAATCACCAAGAGACCCAGTACTTC. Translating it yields CASSYDGNHQETQYF.

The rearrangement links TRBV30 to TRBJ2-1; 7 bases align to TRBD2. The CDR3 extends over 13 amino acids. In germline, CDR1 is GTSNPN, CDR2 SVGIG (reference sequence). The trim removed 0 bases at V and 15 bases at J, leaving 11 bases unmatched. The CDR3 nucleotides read TGTGCCTGGAGTGTAAGAGGATGGCGGGAGTTGTTCTTC. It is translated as CAWSVRGWRELFF.

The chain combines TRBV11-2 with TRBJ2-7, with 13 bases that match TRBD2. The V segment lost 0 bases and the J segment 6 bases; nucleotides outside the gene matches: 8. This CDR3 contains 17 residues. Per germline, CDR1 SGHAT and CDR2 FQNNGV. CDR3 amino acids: CASSLDVRLAGGFEQYF. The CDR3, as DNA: TGTGCCAGCAGCTTAGATGTGAGACTAGCGGGAGGATTCGAGCAGTACTTC. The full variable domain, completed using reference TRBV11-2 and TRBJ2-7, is EAGVAQSPRYKIIEKRQSVAFWCNPISGHATLYWYQQILGQGPKLLIQFQNNGVVDDSQLPKDRFSAERLKGVDSTLKIQPAKLEDSAVYLCASSLDVRLAGGFEQYFGPGTRLTVT.

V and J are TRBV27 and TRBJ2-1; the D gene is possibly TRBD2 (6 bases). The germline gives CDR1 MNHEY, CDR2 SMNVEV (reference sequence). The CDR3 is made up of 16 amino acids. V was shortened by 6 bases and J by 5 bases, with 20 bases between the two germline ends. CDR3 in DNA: TGTGCCAGCAGCCAGGGTTGGGGACTTAGTAACAATGAGCAGTTCTTC. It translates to CASSQGWGLSNNEQFF.

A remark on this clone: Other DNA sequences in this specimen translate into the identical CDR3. The CDR3 nucleotides read TGTGCCAGCTCACCCGGGACAGCATCCTACGAGCAGTACTTC. Translating gives CASSPGTASYEQYF. The V and J genes are TRBV18 and TRBJ2-7; TRBD1 aligns across 7 bases. This CDR3 is built from 14 residues. Looked up from germline, CDR1 is KGHSH and CDR2 is LQKENI. With 3 bases clipped from V and 1 base from J, the junction kept 3 bases outside the gene matches. The full variable domain, rest sourced from reference TRBV18 and TRBJ2-7, is NAGVMQNPRHLVRRRGQEARLRCSPMKGHSHVYWYRQLPEEGLKFMVYLQKENIIDESGMPKERFSAEFPKEGPSILRIQQVVRGDSAAYFCASSPGTASYEQYFGPGTRLTVT.

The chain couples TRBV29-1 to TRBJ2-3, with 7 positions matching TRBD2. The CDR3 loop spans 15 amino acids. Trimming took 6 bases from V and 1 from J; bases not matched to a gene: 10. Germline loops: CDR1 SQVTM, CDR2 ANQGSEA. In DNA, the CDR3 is TGCAGCGTGAGAGAACTAGCGCCGCGCACAGATACGCAGTATTTT. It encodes CSVRELAPRTDTQYF.

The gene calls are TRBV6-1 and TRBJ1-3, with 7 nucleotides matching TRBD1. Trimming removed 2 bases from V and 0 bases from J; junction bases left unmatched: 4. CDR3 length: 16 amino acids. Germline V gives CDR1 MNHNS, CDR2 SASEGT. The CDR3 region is CASSEFGDSSGNTIYF. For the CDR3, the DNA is TGTGCCAGCAGTGAATTCGGGGACAGCTCTGGAAACACCATATATTTT.

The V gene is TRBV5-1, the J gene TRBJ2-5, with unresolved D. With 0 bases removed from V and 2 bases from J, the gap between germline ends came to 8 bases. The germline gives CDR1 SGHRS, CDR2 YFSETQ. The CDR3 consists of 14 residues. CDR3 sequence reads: CASSLAPGQETQYF. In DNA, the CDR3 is TGCGCCAGCAGCTTGGCTCCAGGTCAAGAGACCCAGTACTTC.

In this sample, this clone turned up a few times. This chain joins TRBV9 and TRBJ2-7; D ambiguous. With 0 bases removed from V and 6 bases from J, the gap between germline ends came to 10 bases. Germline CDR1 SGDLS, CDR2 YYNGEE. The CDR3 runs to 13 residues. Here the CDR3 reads CASSVEAISEQYF. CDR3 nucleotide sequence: TGTGCCAGCAGCGTAGAAGCTATAAGCGAGCAGTACTTC.

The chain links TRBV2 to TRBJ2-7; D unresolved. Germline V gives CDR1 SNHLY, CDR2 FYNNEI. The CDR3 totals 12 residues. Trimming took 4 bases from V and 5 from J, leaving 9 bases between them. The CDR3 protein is CASSVSLNEQYF. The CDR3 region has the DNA TGTGCCAGCAGTGTGAGTCTGAACGAGCAGTACTTC.

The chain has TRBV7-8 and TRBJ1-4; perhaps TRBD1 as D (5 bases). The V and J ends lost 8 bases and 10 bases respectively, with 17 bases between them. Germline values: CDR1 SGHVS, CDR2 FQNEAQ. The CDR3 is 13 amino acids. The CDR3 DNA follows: TGTGCCAGCTCTACAGGCCTTGTCGGAAAACTGTTTTTT. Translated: CASSTGLVGKLFF.

The CDR3 sequence: CASSLAEDSYNEQFF. For the CDR3, the DNA is TGCGCCAGCAGCTTGGCCGAGGATTCCTACAATGAGCAGTTCTTC. This chain connects TRBV5-1 to TRBJ2-1; no clear D. V was pared by 0 bases and J by 1 base, with 8 bases between. The germline CDR1 and CDR2 sequences are SGHRS and YFSETQ. The CDR3 has 15 amino acids. Supplemented by reference TRBV5-1 and TRBJ2-1, the full variable domain reads KAGVTQTPRYLIKTRGQQVTLSCSPISGHRSVSWYQQTPGQGLQFLFEYFSETQRNKGNFPGRFSGRQFSNSRSEMNVSTLELGDSALYLCASSLAEDSYNEQFFGPGTRLTVL.

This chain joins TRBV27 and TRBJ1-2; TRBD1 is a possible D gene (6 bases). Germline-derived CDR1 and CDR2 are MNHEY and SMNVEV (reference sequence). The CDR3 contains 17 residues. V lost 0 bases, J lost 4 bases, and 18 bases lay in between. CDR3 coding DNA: TGTGCCAGCAGTTTATCAGGGTTCGGGGGGCGCACCTATGGCTACACCTTC. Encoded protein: CASSLSGFGGRTYGYTF.

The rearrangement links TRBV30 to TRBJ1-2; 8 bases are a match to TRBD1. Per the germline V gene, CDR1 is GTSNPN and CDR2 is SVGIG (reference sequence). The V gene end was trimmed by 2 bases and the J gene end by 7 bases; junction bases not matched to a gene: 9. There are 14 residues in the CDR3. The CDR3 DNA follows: TGTGCCTGGAGTCGGGGACAGGTAGTTCTTGGCTACACCTTC. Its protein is CAWSRGQVVLGYTF.

The CDR3: CASSLSTGSGGYTF. The CDR3 DNA reads TGTGCCAGCAGTTTATCGACAGGGTCAGGTGGCTACACCTTC. The chain uses TRBV27 and TRBJ1-2, with 7 bases aligning to TRBD1. The CDR3 loop spans 14 amino acids. V lost 0 bases to trimming and J lost 7 bases; unmatched junction nucleotides: 5. Germline values: CDR1 MNHEY, CDR2 SMNVEV (reference sequence).